This TCR beta chain was captured by sequencing in a study of blood T cell repertoires in COVID-19. Study in general: Samples came from the United States, Italy and Spain, spanning acute and convalescent COVID-19. In each case, the material was cDNA or gDNA derived from T cells, B-cell-depleted T cells, or PBMCs.

The CDR3 extends over 18 amino acids. Original handling: It was from reference gene primer amplification that nucleated cell counts were estimated. TCRdb keeps only in-frame clones here, not all; method: immunoSEQ multiplex PCR. Clonal size and the V and J genes are those of that table, whereas D and trimming came from the DNA. The table has more than 65,000 clones, approximately 88% seen once. Sequenced sample: peripheral blood. The chain carries TRBV21-1 and TRBJ2-1; the D call TRBD1 from the table was never checked on the DNA. TRBV21-1 is recorded as a pseudogene. This TCR derives from a human donor in a cohort sampled during active COVID-19. The CDR3 bases are TGTGCCAGCAGCAACCTCCCCGGGGACAGGGTCAATTACAATGAGCAGTTCTTC. The encoded protein is CASSNLPGDRVNYNEQFF.